This is a list of T cell receptor beta chains from one sample in a study of blood T cell repertoires in COVID-19. The table came from immunoSEQ multiplex PCR; TCRdb's copy has only in-frame clones and leaves some out. The sample carries around 210,000 clones, 70% to 85% recorded once. The sample consisted of peripheral blood. These receptors were obtained from a woman of 80 years or more with COVID-19, enrolled during active disease. Each CDR3 is given with its conserved first and last residue. D genes are given only for firm matches. The size of a clone is reported for some rows only, either as once, few or many, or as a class for expanded clones.

TRBJ2-3,NA,TRBV19,NA,CASSPAELSTDTQYF,TGTGCCAGTAGCCCCGCTGAGCTTAGCACAGATACGCAGTATTTT
TRBJ1-5,TRBD1,TRBV6-1,NA,CASSEFGQGNWGGQPQHF,TGTGCCAGCAGTGAATTCGGACAGGGGAATTGGGGAGGGCAGCCCCAGCATTTT
TRBJ2-5,NA,TRBV6-7,once,CASSKTQGSEETQYF,TGTGCCAGCAGTAAAACCCAGGGGTCGGAAGAGACCCAGTACTTC
TRBJ1-2,TRBD1,TRBV27,once,CASRPVDRGGGYTF,TGTGCCAGCAGACCCGTCGACAGGGGGGGTGGCTACACCTTC
TRBJ1-5,NA,TRBV6-5,once,CASCGQVEQPQHF,TGTGCCAGCTGCGGGCAGGTGGAGCAGCCCCAGCATTTT
TRBJ1-2,NA,TRBV3-1/TRBV3-2,NA,CASSQVAPAGSYGYTF,TGTGCCAGCAGCCAAGTGGCCCCTGCTGGGAGCTATGGCTACACCTTC
TRBJ2-5,NA,TRBV19,NA,CASSIDRGTQYF,TGTGCCAGTAGTATAGATCGGGGGACCCAGTACTTC
TRBJ2-1,TRBD2,TRBV9,once,CASTGLAGSAYNEQFF,TGTGCCAGCACTGGACTAGCGGGGTCTGCCTACAATGAGCAGTTCTTC
TRBJ1-1,NA,TRBV11-2,NA,CASSLETGGAFF,TGTGCCAGCAGCTTAGAGACGGGGGGAGCTTTCTTT
TRBJ1-3,NA,TRBV27,NA,CASSPGLSSGNTIYF,TGTGCCAGCAGCCCCGGACTGTCCTCTGGAAACACCATATATTTT
TRBJ2-5,TRBD2,TRBV5-4,NA,CASSLAGASGGTGTQYF,TGTGCCAGCAGCTTGGCCGGGGCTAGCGGGGGTACAGGGACCCAGTACTTC
TRBJ1-3,NA,TRBV2,NA,CASSVGGAGNTIYF,TGTGCCAGCAGTGTAGGAGGGGCCGGAAACACCATATATTTT
TRBJ1-2,NA,TRBV2,NA,CASIGGVLYGYTF,TGTGCCAGCATCGGCGGGGTCCTTTATGGCTACACCTTC